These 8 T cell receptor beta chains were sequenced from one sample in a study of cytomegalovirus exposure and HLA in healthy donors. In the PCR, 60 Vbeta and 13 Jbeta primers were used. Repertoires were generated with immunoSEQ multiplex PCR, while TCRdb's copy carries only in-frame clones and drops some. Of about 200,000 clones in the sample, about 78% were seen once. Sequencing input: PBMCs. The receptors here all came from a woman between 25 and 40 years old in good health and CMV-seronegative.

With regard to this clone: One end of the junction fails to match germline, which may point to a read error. CDR3 coding DNA: TGTGCCAGCAGAAAGGCGCGGGACTATGGCTACCCCTTC. Translating it yields CASRKARDYGYPF. This rearrangement joins TRBV2 to TRBJ1-2; a weak D match, TRBD1 (5 bases). The CDR3 sequence is 13 residues long. Germline loops: CDR1 SNHLY, CDR2 FYNNEI.

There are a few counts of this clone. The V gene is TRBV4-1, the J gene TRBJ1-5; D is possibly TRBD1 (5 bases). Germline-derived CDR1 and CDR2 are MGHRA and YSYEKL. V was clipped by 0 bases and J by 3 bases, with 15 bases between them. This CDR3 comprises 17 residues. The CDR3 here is CASSQDLVGRDNQPQHF. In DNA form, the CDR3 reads TGCGCCAGCAGCCAAGACCTCGTGGGGCGGGACAATCAGCCCCAGCATTTT.

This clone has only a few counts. CDR3 loop: CASSLALNTGELFF. CDR3 DNA: TGTGCCAGCAGCTTAGCACTGAACACCGGGGAGCTGTTTTTT. The chain carries TRBV7-8 and TRBJ2-2; no clear D gene. Germline CDR1 is SGHVS and CDR2 is FQNEAQ. The CDR3 loop spans 14 amino acids. V lost 0 bases and J lost 1, with 3 bases in between.

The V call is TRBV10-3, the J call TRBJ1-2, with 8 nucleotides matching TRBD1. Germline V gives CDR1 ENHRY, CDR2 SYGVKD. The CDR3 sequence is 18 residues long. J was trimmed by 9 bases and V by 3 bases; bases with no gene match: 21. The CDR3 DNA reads TGTGCCATCAGTGAACGACCCAATTACTTGACAGGGGACTCGAGCTACACCTTC. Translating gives CAISERPNYLTGDSSYTF.

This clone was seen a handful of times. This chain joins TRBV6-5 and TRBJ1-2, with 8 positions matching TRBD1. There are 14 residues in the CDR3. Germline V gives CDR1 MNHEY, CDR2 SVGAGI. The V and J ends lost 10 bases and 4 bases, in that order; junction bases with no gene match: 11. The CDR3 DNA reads TGTGCCACCCGGGACAGGCAAAGATCCTATGGCTACACCTTC. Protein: CATRDRQRSYGYTF.

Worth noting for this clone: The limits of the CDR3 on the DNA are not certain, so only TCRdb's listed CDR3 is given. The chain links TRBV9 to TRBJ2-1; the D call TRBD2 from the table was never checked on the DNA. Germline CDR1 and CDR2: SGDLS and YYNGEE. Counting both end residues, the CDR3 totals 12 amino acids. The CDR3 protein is CASSVGGGSEFF.

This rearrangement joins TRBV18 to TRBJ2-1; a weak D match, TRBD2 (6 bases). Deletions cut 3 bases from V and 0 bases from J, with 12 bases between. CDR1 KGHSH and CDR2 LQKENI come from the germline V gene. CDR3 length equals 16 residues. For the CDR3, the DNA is TGTGCCAGCTCACCTGCTAGCGCATACTCCTACAATGAGCAGTTCTTC. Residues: CASSPASAYSYNEQFF.

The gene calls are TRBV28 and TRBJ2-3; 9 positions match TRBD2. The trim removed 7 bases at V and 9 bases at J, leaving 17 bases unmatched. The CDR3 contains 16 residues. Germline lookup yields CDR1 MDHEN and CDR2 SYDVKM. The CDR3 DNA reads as TGTGCCAGCACCCCCTCGGGGGTAGCGGGGGCTCTAACGCAGTATTTT. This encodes CASTPSGVAGALTQYF.